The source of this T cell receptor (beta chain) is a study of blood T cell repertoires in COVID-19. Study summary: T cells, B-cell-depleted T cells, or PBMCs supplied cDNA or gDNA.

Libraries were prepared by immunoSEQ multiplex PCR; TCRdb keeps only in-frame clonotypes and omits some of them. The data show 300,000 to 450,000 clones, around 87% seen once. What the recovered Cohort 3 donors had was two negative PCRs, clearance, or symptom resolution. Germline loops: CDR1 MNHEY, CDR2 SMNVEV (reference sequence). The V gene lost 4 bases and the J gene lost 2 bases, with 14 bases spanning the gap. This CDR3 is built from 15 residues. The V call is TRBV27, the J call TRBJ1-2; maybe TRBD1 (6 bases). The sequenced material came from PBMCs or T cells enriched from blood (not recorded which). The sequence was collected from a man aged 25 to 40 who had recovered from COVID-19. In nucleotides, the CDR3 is TGTGCCAGCAGTTCCTACGCGACAGGCAACTATGGCTACACCTTC. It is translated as CASSSYATGNYGYTF.